In its sample, the clone carrying this T cell receptor (beta chain) was seen many times. Its specificity is unknown. Using unique molecular identifiers, the investigators prepared the TCRbeta library. TCRdb analysed the PCR reads with MiXCR anew, one entry per CDR3 protein. Here the sample spans around 500,000 distinct CDR3 sequences, roughly 23% being singletons. The sample belongs to a study of T-cell reconstitution after alpha-beta-depleted transplantation in children. Study-level results: Among T cells one year after transplant, newly produced cells accounted for most counts and diversity.

Germline CDR1 MNHEY, CDR2 SVGEGT. After removal of 5 bases from V and 1 base from J, the junction contained 5 bases not matched to a gene. This CDR3 has 15 amino acids. The chain carries TRBV6-2 or TRBV6-3 and TRBJ2-3, with 8 bases aligning to TRBD1. The sequencing used PBMCs, mostly from graft donor cells, collected 360 days after TCRalphabeta/CD19-depleted stem cell transplant. The receptor's source is a boy younger than two who had a stem cell transplant for acute myeloid leukemia, so the T cells may come from the graft donor. The CDR3 spells CASSTKTGGTDTQYF. CDR3 DNA: TGTGCCAGCAGTACAAAGACAGGGGGCACAGATACGCAGTATTTT.